A selection of T cell receptor beta chains follows, all from one sample in a study of OX40 agonist ivuxolimab in advanced cancers. Profiling relied on immunoSEQ multiplex PCR, and the TCRdb table lists in-frame clones only, not all of them. The profile shows about 93,000 clones, 75% to 90% of them singletons. The material sequenced was CD4+ or CD8+ T cells sorted from blood, taken in a trial of the OX40 agonist ivuxolimab. The receptors were gathered from an adult with an advanced solid tumor such as melanoma, head and neck, liver or kidney cancer. The CDR3 runs from the conserved cysteine through the conserved F or W. Fields, in order: CDR3 protein, CDR3 DNA, clone size, J gene, D gene, V gene. D genes are given only for firm matches. Clone size is given for some rows only: seen once, a few or many times, or a class if the clone is expanded.

CDR3: CASSPYLEDVETQYF
DNA: TGTGCCAGCAGCCCATACCTCGAAGACGTGGAGACCCAGTACTTC
size: .
J: TRBJ2-5
D: .
V: TRBV28

CDR3: CASSLKDRATGYTF
DNA: TGTGCCAGCAGCCTAAAGGACAGGGCGACGGGCTACACCTTC
size: .
J: TRBJ1-2
D: TRBD1
V: TRBV2

CDR3: CASSIAGQPQHF
DNA: TGTGCCAGTAGTATAGCTGGACAGCCCCAGCATTTT
size: .
J: TRBJ1-5
D: .
V: TRBV19

CDR3: CASSEKESHSSYNEQFF
DNA: TGTGCCAGCAGTGAAAAGGAATCCCATAGCTCCTACAATGAGCAGTTCTTC
size: .
J: TRBJ2-1
D: .
V: TRBV25-1

CDR3: CASSSWARALDSNQPQHF
DNA: TGTGCCAGCAGCTCCTGGGCCCGGGCATTGGATAGCAATCAGCCCCAGCATTTT
size: .
J: TRBJ1-5
D: .
V: TRBV5-6

CDR3: CARSFRDNYEQYF
DNA: TGTGCCAGAAGCTTCCGGGACAACTACGAGCAGTACTTC
size: once
J: TRBJ2-7
D: .
V: TRBV5-3

CDR3: CASSDHLFQGASNQPQHF
DNA: TGTGCCAGCAGTGACCACCTATTTCAAGGGGCGAGCAATCAGCCCCAGCATTTT
size: .
J: TRBJ1-5
D: .
V: TRBV6-1

CDR3: CASTLDADEKLFF
DNA: TGTGCCAGCACCCTCGATGCCGATGAAAAACTGTTTTTT
size: .
J: TRBJ1-4
D: .
V: TRBV11-2

CDR3: CSASRDIDSGANVLTF
DNA: TGCAGCGCGAGCCGGGACATAGACTCTGGGGCCAACGTCCTGACTTTC
size: .
J: TRBJ2-6
D: .
V: TRBV29-1

CDR3: CASSVEGHGWSGSYNEQFF
DNA: TGTGCCAGCAGCGTAGAGGGACATGGATGGTCAGGGTCCTACAATGAGCAGTTCTTC
size: .
J: TRBJ2-1
D: .
V: TRBV9

CDR3: CAISEGVGLGQPQHF
DNA: TGTGCCATCAGTGAAGGGGTGGGTTTAGGTCAGCCCCAGCATTTT
size: .
J: TRBJ1-5
D: .
V: TRBV10-3

CDR3: CASSQDGQGIEKLFF
DNA: TGTGCCAGCAGCCAGGACGGACAGGGAATTGAAAAACTGTTTTTT
size: .
J: TRBJ1-4
D: TRBD1
V: TRBV14

CDR3: CASSSGQGRKLFF
DNA: TGTGCCAGCAGCTCGGGACAGGGGAGGAAACTGTTTTTT
size: .
J: TRBJ1-4
D: TRBD1
V: TRBV28

CDR3: CASSLGQGLTYNEQFF
DNA: TGTGCCAGCAGCTTAGGACAGGGGTTGACCTACAATGAGCAGTTCTTC
size: .
J: TRBJ2-1
D: TRBD1
V: TRBV7-8

CDR3: CASRTLNTEAFF
DNA: TGTGCCAGCAGGACGCTGAACACTGAAGCTTTCTTT
size: .
J: TRBJ1-1
D: .
V: TRBV2

CDR3: CASRGATGGTDTQYF
DNA: TGCGCCAGCAGGGGGGCCACCGGTGGGACAGATACGCAGTATTTT
size: .
J: TRBJ2-3
D: .
V: TRBV5-1

CDR3: CASSLGLVSTNEQFF
DNA: TGTGCCAGCAGTCTGGGACTAGTTTCAACCAATGAGCAGTTCTTC
size: .
J: TRBJ2-1
D: TRBD2
V: TRBV28

CDR3: CASPTTGTTYEQYF
DNA: TGCGCCAGCCCTACGACAGGGACCACCTACGAGCAGTACTTC
size: .
J: TRBJ2-7
D: TRBD1
V: TRBV10-1

CDR3: CASASSYEQYF
DNA: TGTGCCAGCGCCAGCTCCTACGAGCAGTACTTC
size: .
J: TRBJ2-7
D: .
V: TRBV6-6

CDR3: CASSVGGRGDQPQHF
DNA: TGTGCCAGCAGCGTAGGTGGGCGGGGGGATCAGCCCCAGCATTTT
size: .
J: TRBJ1-5
D: .
V: TRBV9

CDR3: CASSLGTGVNF
DNA: TGTGCCAGCAGCTTGGGGACAGGGGTGAACTTC
size: .
J: TRBJ2-5
D: TRBD1
V: TRBV7-9

CDR3: CASSLSRSGARPTEAFF
DNA: TGTGCCAGCAGCCTATCAAGATCAGGGGCGCGGCCCACTGAAGCTTTCTTT
size: .
J: TRBJ1-1
D: .
V: TRBV4-2

CDR3: CAWRVGGKNIQYF
DNA: TGTGCCTGGAGGGTTGGAGGGAAGAACATTCAGTACTTC
size: .
J: TRBJ2-4
D: .
V: TRBV30

CDR3: CASSPSGSLPKNIQYF
DNA: TGTGCCAGCAGCCCTAGCGGTTCCCTACCCAAAAACATTCAGTACTTC
size: once
J: TRBJ2-4
D: TRBD2
V: TRBV7-2

CDR3: CASSVGGPWDTQYF
DNA: TGTGCCAGCAGCGTAGGGGGCCCCTGGGATACGCAGTATTTT
size: .
J: TRBJ2-3
D: .
V: TRBV9

CDR3: CASSEAHGNTIYF
DNA: TGCGCCAGCAGCGAGGCCCACGGAAACACCATATATTTT
size: once
J: TRBJ1-3
D: .
V: TRBV5-1

CDR3: CASSSRVYEQYF
DNA: TGTGCCAGCAGTTCCCGGGTCTACGAGCAGTACTTC
size: once
J: TRBJ2-7
D: .
V: TRBV28

CDR3: CASRRLGGEGNYGYTF
DNA: TGCGCCAGCAGACGTTTAGGGGGAGAAGGAAACTATGGCTACACCTTC
size: .
J: TRBJ1-2
D: .
V: TRBV5-1

CDR3: CASSLERTRILDSPLHF
DNA: TGTGCCAGCAGTTTAGAAAGGACGCGGATCTTGGATTCACCCCTCCACTTT
size: .
J: TRBJ1-6
D: .
V: TRBV27

CDR3: CASSQGDSYGYTF
DNA: TGTGCCAGCAGCCAAGGGGACAGCTATGGCTACACCTTC
size: .
J: TRBJ1-2
D: TRBD1
V: TRBV4-2

CDR3: CASSFSQAYNEQFF
DNA: TGTGCCAGCAGCTTTTCGCAAGCCTACAATGAGCAGTTCTTC
size: .
J: TRBJ2-1
D: .
V: TRBV5-8

CDR3: CASSDRVVGEQYF
DNA: TGTGCCAGCAGTGACAGGGTAGTGGGAGAGCAGTACTTC
size: .
J: TRBJ2-7
D: .
V: TRBV2

CDR3: CASSSSRDPYGYTF
DNA: TGTGCCAGCAGCTCGTCCCGGGACCCCTATGGCTACACCTTC
size: .
J: TRBJ1-2
D: .
V: TRBV7-9

CDR3: CASSRGLAAQYF
DNA: TGTGCCAGCTCCCGAGGACTAGCCGCGCAGTATTTT
size: .
J: TRBJ2-3
D: TRBD2
V: TRBV9

CDR3: CASSSSWGGTEPSYEQYF
DNA: TGTGCCAGCAGTTCCTCTTGGGGGGGGACGGAACCTTCCTACGAGCAGTACTTC
size: few
J: TRBJ2-7
D: TRBD2
V: TRBV27

CDR3: CASSLDLPEDEQFF
DNA: TGCGCCAGCAGCTTGGACCTACCCGAGGATGAGCAGTTCTTC
size: .
J: TRBJ2-1
D: .
V: TRBV5-1

CDR3: CSVAKGQGQPQHF
DNA: TGCAGCGTTGCCAAGGGACAGGGCCAGCCCCAGCATTTT
size: .
J: TRBJ1-5
D: TRBD1
V: TRBV29-1

CDR3: CASEDRAAAHNEQFF
DNA: TGTGCCAGCGAAGACAGGGCAGCCGCTCACAATGAGCAGTTCTTC
size: .
J: TRBJ2-1
D: TRBD1
V: TRBV7-9

CDR3: CASRPGQGSYEQYF
DNA: TGTGCCAGCAGACCGGGACAGGGATCCTACGAGCAGTACTTC
size: .
J: TRBJ2-7
D: TRBD1
V: TRBV27

CDR3: CASSLPGGANTGELFF
DNA: TGTGCCAGCAGTTTGCCAGGGGGTGCGAACACCGGGGAGCTGTTTTTT
size: .
J: TRBJ2-2
D: TRBD1
V: TRBV5-4

CDR3: CASSLAVSADNEQFF
DNA: TGTGCCAGCAGCTTGGCCGTGTCGGCGGACAATGAGCAGTTCTTC
size: .
J: TRBJ2-1
D: .
V: TRBV5-6

CDR3: CATSREVEGYEQYF
DNA: TGTGCCACCAGCAGAGAAGTGGAAGGCTACGAGCAGTACTTC
size: .
J: TRBJ2-7
D: .
V: TRBV15

CDR3: CASSLGVQETQYF
DNA: TGCGCCAGCAGCTTGGGGGTCCAAGAGACCCAGTACTTC
size: once
J: TRBJ2-5
D: .
V: TRBV5-1

CDR3: CASSSGTGGAGQFF
DNA: TGTGCCAGCAGCTCCGGGACAGGGGGCGCCGGGCAGTTCTTC
size: .
J: TRBJ2-1
D: TRBD1
V: TRBV7-2

CDR3: CASSRGGSDEQFF
DNA: TGTGCCAGCAGCCGAGGGGGGTCTGATGAGCAGTTCTTC
size: .
J: TRBJ2-1
D: .
V: TRBV4-2

CDR3: CASSVQQGPYNEQFF
DNA: TGTGCCAGCAGTGTTCAGCAGGGACCCTACAATGAGCAGTTCTTC
size: once
J: TRBJ2-1
D: .
V: TRBV6-1

CDR3: CASSWITTGRYEQYF
DNA: TGTGCCAGCAGTTGGATTACAACAGGGCGGTACGAGCAGTACTTC
size: .
J: TRBJ2-7
D: .
V: TRBV6-5

CDR3: CASSPPTRQGGYTF
DNA: TGTGCCAGCTCACCACCGACGAGGCAAGGTGGCTACACCTTC
size: .
J: TRBJ1-2
D: .
V: TRBV18

CDR3: CASSLAAETQYF
DNA: TGTGCCAGCAGCTTAGCGGCGGAGACCCAGTACTTC
size: .
J: TRBJ2-5
D: .
V: TRBV7-9

CDR3: CAWTMAYGYTF
DNA: TGTGCCTGGACTATGGCCTATGGCTACACCTTC
size: .
J: TRBJ1-2
D: .
V: TRBV30